The 15 T cell receptor beta chains in this list originate from one sample, sequenced in a study of T cell responses to AZD1222 COVID-19 vaccine. This table comes from immunoSEQ multiplex PCR, and its TCRdb copy is limited to in-frame clones, with some not included. The sample holds about 130,000 clones, approximately 88% seen once. The specimen was peripheral blood, collected on day 0 of AZD1222 vaccination. These receptors were taken from an adult in good health.

The chain combines TRBV27 with TRBJ2-7; the D gene is possibly TRBD2 (5 bases). V was pared by 0 bases and J by 3 bases, with 27 bases between. Germline V lookup: CDR1 MNHEY, CDR2 SMNVEV (reference sequence). The CDR3 runs 20 residues. This CDR3 reads CASSLSVGPPEGSPDYEQYF. Written as DNA, the CDR3 is TGTGCCAGCAGTTTATCGGTAGGGCCGCCCGAGGGCAGCCCTGACTACGAGCAGTACTTC.

The CDR3 DNA reads TGTGCCAGCAGCTTCCTATCGCAGGGAGATCAGCCCCAGCATTTT. Translated, it gives CASSFLSQGDQPQHF. The chain carries TRBV5-8 and TRBJ1-5; maybe TRBD1 (5 bases). CDR3 length equals 15 residues. V shed 2 bases and J shed 5 bases, with 14 bases lying between them. Germline-derived CDR1 and CDR2 are SGHTS and YDEGEE.

The chain uses TRBV30 and TRBJ2-7; no clear D gene. Germline V lookup: CDR1 GTSNPN, CDR2 SVGIG (reference sequence). CDR3 length: 14 residues. V shed 3 bases and J shed 6 bases, with 18 bases lying between them. CDR3 protein: CAWRSTGPHSEQYF. The CDR3 coding sequence is TGTGCCTGGAGAAGTACCGGGCCCCACAGCGAGCAGTACTTC.

Comments on this clone: Other DNA sequences of this sample code for an identical CDR3. The gene calls are TRBV30 and TRBJ1-2; D gene uncertain. Deletions cut 4 bases from V and 2 bases from J, with 5 bases between. Germline V gene data show CDR1 as GTSNPN and CDR2 as SVGIG (reference sequence). The CDR3 covers 11 residues. The DNA for the CDR3 is TGTGCCTGGACGGTGAACTATGGCTACACCTTC. This translates into CAWTVNYGYTF.

This clone appeared once. V gene TRBV5-1 combines with J gene TRBJ1-2; D is unclear. Trimming took 5 bases from V and 8 from J, leaving 19 bases between them. Germline assignment: CDR1 SGHRS and CDR2 YFSETQ. CDR3 length: 14 residues. CDR3 region: CASRRIEGLEGYTF. The CDR3, as DNA: TGCGCCAGCAGAAGGATAGAAGGGCTGGAAGGCTACACCTTC.

The chain carries TRBV6-2 or TRBV6-3 and TRBJ2-5; a possible D gene is TRBD1 (6 bases). The CDR3 has 14 residues. Trimming took off 4 bases at V and 1 base at J, with 10 bases between the two ends. In germline, CDR1 is MNHEY, CDR2 SVGEGT. CDR3 DNA sequence: TGTGCCAGCAGTTTCACAGGGCCCCAAGAGACCCAGTACTTC. Amino acids: CASSFTGPQETQYF.

J is TRBJ1-2 and V is TRBV12-3 or TRBV12-4; D is unresolved. This CDR3 has 11 amino acids. The ends were cut back, 10 bases at V and 6 bases at J, with 12 bases in the middle. The CDR3 is CATWSLNGYTF. For the CDR3, the DNA is TGTGCCACATGGAGCCTAAATGGCTACACCTTC.

The rearrangement joins TRBV9 to TRBJ1-2; D ambiguous. From germline, CDR1 is SGDLS and CDR2 YYNGEE. Trimming took 0 bases from V and 8 from J, leaving 14 bases between them. CDR3 length: 14 residues. The DNA for the CDR3 is TGTGCCAGCAGCGTAGAGCCAGGTGCCTGGGGCTACACCTTC. It is translated as CASSVEPGAWGYTF.

This CDR3 reads CAIRDREETQYF. CDR3 DNA sequence: TGTGCCATCAGAGACAGGGAGGAGACCCAGTACTTC. The chain employs TRBV10-3 and TRBJ2-5, with 7 bases identical to TRBD1. Per germline, CDR1 ENHRY and CDR2 SYGVKD. The V gene end was trimmed by 6 bases and the J gene end by 5 bases; junction bases not matched to a gene: 3. This CDR3 is built from 12 residues.

The genes are TRBV6-5 and TRBJ1-1; D gene ambiguous. This CDR3 comprises 12 residues. CDR1 is MNHEY and CDR2 is SVGAGI in the germline V gene. The V gene lost 6 bases and the J gene lost 7 bases, with 12 bases spanning the gap. CDR3 sequence: CASSPPAHEAFF. Written as DNA, the CDR3 is TGTGCCAGCAGCCCCCCCGCTCATGAAGCTTTCTTT.

The chain combines TRBV2 with TRBJ2-1; 11 nucleotides align to TRBD2. The CDR3 loop spans 15 amino acids. Germline lookup yields CDR1 SNHLY and CDR2 FYNNEI. With 6 bases clipped from V and 10 bases from J, the junction kept 11 bases outside the gene matches. The CDR3 sequence: CASSPTSGDLGEQFF. The CDR3, as DNA: TGTGCCAGCAGCCCGACTAGCGGGGACCTTGGGGAGCAGTTCTTC.

The V call is TRBV15, the J call TRBJ1-2, with TRBD1 matching 7 bases. The length of the CDR3 is 14 residues. Germline-derived CDR1 and CDR2 are LNHNV and YYDKDF (reference sequence). V was clipped by 8 bases and J by 8 bases; unmatched bases: 14. DNA for the CDR3: TGTGCCACCTCCCAGAGGGGGCCTTGGACCGGCTACACCTTC. Its protein is CATSQRGPWTGYTF.

The chain is built from TRBV28 and TRBJ2-5; tentatively, D is TRBD2 (7 bases). The CDR3 sequence is 14 residues long. The germline V gene has CDR1 MDHEN and CDR2 SYDVKM. The V end was cut by 3 bases, the J end by 3 bases, with 11 bases between. CDR3 DNA: TGTGCCAGCAGTTTGGCGGGGGCGAAAGAGACCCAGTACTTC. It specifies CASSLAGAKETQYF.

This clone has only a few counts. The same CDR3 can be traced to other DNA sequences in this sample. The chain combines TRBV7-9 with TRBJ1-5; no reliable D call. The germline V gene has CDR1 SEHNR and CDR2 FQNEAQ (reference sequence). This CDR3 contains 13 residues. Between the trimmed V and J ends, which lost 6 bases and 5 bases, there was a span of 11 bases. The CDR3 is CASSPDGDQPQHF. The CDR3 DNA reads TGTGCCAGCAGTCCCGACGGGGATCAGCCCCAGCATTTT.

The chain joins TRBV27 to TRBJ1-4, with D perhaps TRBD1 (5 bases). The CDR3 has 14 amino acids. Trimming stripped 4 bases from V and 3 bases from J, with 9 bases between. The germline CDR1 and CDR2 sequences are MNHEY and SMNVEV (reference sequence). The CDR3 region has the DNA TGTGCCAGCAGTTGGACACAGGCTAATGAAAAACTGTTTTTT. The encoded protein is CASSWTQANEKLFF.